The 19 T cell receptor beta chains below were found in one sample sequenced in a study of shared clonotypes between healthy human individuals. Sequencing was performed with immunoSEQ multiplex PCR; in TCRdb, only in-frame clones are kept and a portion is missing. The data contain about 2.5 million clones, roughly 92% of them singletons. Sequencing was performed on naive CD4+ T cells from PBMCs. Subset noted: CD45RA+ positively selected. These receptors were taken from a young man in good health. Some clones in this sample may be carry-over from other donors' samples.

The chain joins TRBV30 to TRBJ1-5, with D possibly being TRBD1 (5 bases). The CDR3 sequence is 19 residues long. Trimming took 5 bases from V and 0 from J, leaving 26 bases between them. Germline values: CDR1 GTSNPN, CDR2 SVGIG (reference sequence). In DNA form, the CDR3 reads TGTGCCTGGGCCGACGGGGGGGGTGTTGGTTGGGGTAGCAATCAGCCCCAGCATTTT. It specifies CAWADGGGVGWGSNQPQHF.

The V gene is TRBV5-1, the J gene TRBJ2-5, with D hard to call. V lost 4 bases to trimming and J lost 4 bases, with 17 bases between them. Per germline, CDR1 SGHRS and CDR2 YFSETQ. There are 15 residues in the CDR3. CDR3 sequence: CASSPKMVGRETQYF. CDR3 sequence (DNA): TGCGCCAGCAGCCCCAAAATGGTAGGACGAGAGACCCAGTACTTC.

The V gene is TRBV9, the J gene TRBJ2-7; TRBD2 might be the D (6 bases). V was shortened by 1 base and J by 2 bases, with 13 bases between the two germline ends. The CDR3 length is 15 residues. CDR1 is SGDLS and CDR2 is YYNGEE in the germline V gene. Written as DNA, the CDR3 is TGTGCCAGCAGCGTACCGCGGGGCGGTCCCTACGAGCAGTACTTC. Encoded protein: CASSVPRGGPYEQYF.

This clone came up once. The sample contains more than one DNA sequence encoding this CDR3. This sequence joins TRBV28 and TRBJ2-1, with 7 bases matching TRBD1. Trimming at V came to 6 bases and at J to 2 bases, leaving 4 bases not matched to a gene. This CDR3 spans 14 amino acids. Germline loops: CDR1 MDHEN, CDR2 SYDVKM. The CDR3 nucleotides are TGTGCCAGCAGACTGACAGGGCCCTACAATGAGCAGTTCTTC. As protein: CASRLTGPYNEQFF.

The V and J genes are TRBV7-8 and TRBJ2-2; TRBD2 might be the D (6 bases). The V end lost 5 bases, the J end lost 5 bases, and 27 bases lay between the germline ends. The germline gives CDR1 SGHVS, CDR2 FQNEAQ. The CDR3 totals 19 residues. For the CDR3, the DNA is TGTGCCAGCAGCCCACCACCGCGGGGTGCGGCAGGACGGACCGGGGAGCTGTTTTTT. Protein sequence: CASSPPPRGAAGRTGELFF.

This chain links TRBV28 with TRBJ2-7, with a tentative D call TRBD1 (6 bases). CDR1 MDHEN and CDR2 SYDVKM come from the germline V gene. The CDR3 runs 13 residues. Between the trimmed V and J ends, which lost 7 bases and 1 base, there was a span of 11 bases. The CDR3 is CASMSGQSYEQYF. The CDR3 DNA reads TGTGCCAGCATGAGCGGACAGTCCTACGAGCAGTACTTC.

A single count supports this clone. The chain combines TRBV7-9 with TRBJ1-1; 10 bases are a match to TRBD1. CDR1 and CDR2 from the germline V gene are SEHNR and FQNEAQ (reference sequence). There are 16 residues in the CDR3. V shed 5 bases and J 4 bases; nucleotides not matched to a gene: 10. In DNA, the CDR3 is TGTGCCAGCAGCCCGAGGACAGGGGGATTAAGCACTGAAGCTTTCTTT. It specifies CASSPRTGGLSTEAFF. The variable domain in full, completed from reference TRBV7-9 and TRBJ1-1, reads DTGVSQNPRHKITKRGQNVTFRCDPISEHNRLYWYRQTLGQGPEFLTYFQNEAQLEKSRLLSDRFSAERPKGSFSTLEIQRTEQGDSAMYLCASSPRTGGLSTEAFFGQGTRLTVV.

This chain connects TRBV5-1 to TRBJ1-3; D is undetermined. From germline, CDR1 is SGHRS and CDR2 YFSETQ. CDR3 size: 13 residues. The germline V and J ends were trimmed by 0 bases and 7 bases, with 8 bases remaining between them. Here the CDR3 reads CASSLGDVNTIYF. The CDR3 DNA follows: TGCGCCAGCAGCTTGGGGGATGTTAACACCATATATTTT.

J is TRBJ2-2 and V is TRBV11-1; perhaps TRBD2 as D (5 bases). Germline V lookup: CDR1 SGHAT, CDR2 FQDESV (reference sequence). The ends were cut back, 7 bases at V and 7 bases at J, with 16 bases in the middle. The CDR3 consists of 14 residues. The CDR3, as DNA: TGTGCCAGCACCTCAAGAGGGCGCGACGGGGAGCTGTTTTTT. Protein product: CASTSRGRDGELFF.

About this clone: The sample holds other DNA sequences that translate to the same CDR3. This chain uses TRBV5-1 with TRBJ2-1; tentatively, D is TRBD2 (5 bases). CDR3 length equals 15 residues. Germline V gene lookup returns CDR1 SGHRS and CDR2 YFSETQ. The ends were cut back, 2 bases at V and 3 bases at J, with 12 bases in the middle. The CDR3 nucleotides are TGCGCCAGCAGCTTTGGGCTAGCAGACTACAATGAGCAGTTCTTC. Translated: CASSFGLADYNEQFF.

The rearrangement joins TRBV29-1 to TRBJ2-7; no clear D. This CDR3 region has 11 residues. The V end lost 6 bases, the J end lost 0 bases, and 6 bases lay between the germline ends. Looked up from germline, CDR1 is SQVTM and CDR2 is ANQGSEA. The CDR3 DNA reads TGCAGCGTCAAGAGCTCCTACGAGCAGTACTTC. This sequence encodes CSVKSSYEQYF.

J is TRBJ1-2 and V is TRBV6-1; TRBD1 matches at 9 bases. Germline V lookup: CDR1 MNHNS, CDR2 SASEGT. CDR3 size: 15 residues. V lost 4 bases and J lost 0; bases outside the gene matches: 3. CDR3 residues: CASSVDRGPNYGYTF. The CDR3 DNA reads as TGTGCCAGCAGTGTGGACAGGGGCCCTAACTATGGCTACACCTTC.

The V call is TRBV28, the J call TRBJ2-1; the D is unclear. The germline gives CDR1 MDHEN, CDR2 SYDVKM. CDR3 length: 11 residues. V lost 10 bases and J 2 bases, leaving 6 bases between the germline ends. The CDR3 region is CATRAYNEQFF. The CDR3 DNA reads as TGTGCCACTCGGGCCTACAATGAGCAGTTCTTC.

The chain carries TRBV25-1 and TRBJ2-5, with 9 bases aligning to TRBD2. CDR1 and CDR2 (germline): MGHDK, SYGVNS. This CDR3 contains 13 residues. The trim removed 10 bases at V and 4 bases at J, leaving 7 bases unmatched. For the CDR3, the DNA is TGTGCCACCCAGGGAGCGGGAGGAGAGACCCAGTACTTC. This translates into CATQGAGGETQYF.

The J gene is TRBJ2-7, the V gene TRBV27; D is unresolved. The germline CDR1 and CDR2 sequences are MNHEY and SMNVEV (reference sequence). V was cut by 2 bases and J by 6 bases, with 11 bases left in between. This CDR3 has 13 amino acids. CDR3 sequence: CASSLKTFSEQYF. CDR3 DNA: TGTGCCAGCAGTTTAAAAACATTTAGCGAGCAGTACTTC.

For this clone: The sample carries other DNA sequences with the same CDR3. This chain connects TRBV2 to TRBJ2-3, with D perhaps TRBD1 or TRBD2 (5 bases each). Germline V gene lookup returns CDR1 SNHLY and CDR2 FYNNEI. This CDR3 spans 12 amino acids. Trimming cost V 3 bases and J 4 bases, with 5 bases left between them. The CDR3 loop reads CASSEGADTQYF. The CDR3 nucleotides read TGTGCCAGCAGTGAGGGGGCAGATACGCAGTATTTT.

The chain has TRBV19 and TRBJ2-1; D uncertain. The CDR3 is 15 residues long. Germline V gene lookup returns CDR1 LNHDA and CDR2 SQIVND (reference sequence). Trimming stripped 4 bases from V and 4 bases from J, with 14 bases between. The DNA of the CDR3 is TGTGCCAGTAGTACCCCAAGAAAAGGGTACAATGAGCAGTTCTTC. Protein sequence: CASSTPRKGYNEQFF.

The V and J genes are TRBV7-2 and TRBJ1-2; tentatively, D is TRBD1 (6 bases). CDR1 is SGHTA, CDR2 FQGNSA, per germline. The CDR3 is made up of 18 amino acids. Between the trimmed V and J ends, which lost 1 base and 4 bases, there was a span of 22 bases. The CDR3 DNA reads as TGTGCCAGCAGCTTAGAGGCTTCAGGGGCCGCGTGGGGCTATGGCTACACCTTC. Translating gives CASSLEASGAAWGYGYTF.

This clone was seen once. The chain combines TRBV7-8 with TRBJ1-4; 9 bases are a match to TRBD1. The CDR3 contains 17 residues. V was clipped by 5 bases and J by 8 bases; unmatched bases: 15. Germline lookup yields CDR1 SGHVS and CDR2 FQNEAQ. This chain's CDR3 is CASSPKSWGQGNEKLFF. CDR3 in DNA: TGTGCCAGCAGCCCCAAGAGTTGGGGACAGGGAAACGAAAAACTGTTTTTT. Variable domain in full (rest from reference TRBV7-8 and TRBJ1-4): GAGVSQSPRYKVAKRGQDVALRCDPISGHVSLFWYQQALGQGPEFLTYFQNEAQLDKSGLPSDRFFAERPEGSVSTLKIQRTQQEDSAVYLCASSPKSWGQGNEKLFFGSGTQLSVL.